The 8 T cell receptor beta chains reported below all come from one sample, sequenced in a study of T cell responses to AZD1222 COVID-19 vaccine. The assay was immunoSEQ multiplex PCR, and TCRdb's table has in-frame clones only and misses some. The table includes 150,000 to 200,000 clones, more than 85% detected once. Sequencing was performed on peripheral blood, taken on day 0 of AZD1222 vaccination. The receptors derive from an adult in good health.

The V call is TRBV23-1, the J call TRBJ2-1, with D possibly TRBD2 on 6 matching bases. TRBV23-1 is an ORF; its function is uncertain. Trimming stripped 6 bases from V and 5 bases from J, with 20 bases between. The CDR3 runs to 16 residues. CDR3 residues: CASRTRDSSLDNEQFF. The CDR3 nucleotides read TGCGCCAGCAGAACCAGGGACTCCAGTTTAGACAATGAGCAGTTCTTC.

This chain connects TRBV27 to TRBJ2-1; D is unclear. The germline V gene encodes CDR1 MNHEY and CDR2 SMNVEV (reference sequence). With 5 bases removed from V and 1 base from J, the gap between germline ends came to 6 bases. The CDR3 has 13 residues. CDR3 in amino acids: CASSIGSYNEQFF. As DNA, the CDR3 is TGTGCCAGCAGTATAGGGTCCTACAATGAGCAGTTCTTC.

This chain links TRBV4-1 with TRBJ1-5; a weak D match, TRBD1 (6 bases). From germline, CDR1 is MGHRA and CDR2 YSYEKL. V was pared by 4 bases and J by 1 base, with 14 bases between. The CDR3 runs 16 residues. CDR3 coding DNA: TGCGCCAGCAGCCCCGAGGGGGGGCTGAGCAATCAGCCCCAGCATTTT. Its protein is CASSPEGGLSNQPQHF.

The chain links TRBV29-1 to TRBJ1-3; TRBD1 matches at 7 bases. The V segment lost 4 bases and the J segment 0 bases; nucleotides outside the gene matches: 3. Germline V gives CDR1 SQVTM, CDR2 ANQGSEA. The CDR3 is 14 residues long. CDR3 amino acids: CSVGQGGSGNTIYF. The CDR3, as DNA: TGCAGCGTTGGGCAGGGGGGCTCTGGAAACACCATATATTTT.

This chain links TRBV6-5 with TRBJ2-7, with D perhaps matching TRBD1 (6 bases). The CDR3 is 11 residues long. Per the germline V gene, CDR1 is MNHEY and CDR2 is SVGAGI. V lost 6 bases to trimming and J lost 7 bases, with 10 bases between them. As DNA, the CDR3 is TGTGCCAGCAGACGGCAGGGGGAGCAGTACTTC. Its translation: CASRRQGEQYF.

The CDR3 loop is CSVVGGAGQPQHF. In DNA, the CDR3 is TGCAGCGTAGTAGGGGGGGCAGGGCAGCCCCAGCATTTT. The chain uses TRBV29-1 and TRBJ1-5; a possible D gene is TRBD1 (6 bases). Germline V gene lookup returns CDR1 SQVTM and CDR2 ANQGSEA. The CDR3 is made up of 13 amino acids. Trimming shortened V by 6 bases and J by 7 bases, and 16 bases separated the two germline ends. Full variable domain (missing parts from reference TRBV29-1 and TRBJ1-5): SAVISQKPSRDICQRGTSLTIQCQVDSQVTMMFWYRQQPGQSLTLIATANQGSEATYESGFVIDKFPISRPNLTFSTLTVSNMSPEDSSIYLCSVVGGAGQPQHFGDGTRLSIL.

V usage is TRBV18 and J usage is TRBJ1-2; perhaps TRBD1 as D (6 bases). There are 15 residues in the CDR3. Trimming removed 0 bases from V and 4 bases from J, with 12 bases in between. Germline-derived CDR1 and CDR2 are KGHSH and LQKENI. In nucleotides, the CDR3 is TGTGCCAGCTCACCACCCCCAGGGGCGACCTATGGCTACACCTTC. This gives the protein CASSPPPGATYGYTF.

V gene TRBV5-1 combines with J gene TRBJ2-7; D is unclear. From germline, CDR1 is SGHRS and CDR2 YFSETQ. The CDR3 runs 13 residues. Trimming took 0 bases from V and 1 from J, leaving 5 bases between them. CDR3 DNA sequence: TGCGCCAGCAGCTTGGAACAGTCCTACGAGCAGTACTTC. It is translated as CASSLEQSYEQYF.